This T cell receptor (beta chain) was found in a study of cytomegalovirus exposure and HLA in healthy donors. Overall study context: Of around 400 genotyped donors, roughly 76% grouped in the Caucasian-associated ancestry cluster. Study-wide points: In a later analysis, V- and J-gene trimming of beta chains associated with a DCLRE1C missense variant, replicated independently.

As for the donors, each was a healthy bone marrow donor. V lost 0 bases and J lost 3; bases outside the gene matches: 5. The germline V gene has CDR1 SGHRS and CDR2 YFSETQ. The length of the CDR3 is 15 residues. 60 Vbeta and 13 Jbeta primers were used in PCR. The data were produced by immunoSEQ multiplex PCR, yet TCRdb's version contains in-frame clones alone and is incomplete. This repertoire shows a few hundred thousand clones, 70% to 85% found once; its top ten account for 0.5% to 0.7%. Note on this clone: Its antigen is undetermined.

The V call is TRBV5-1, the J call TRBJ2-7, with 8 nucleotides matching TRBD1. The sample taken for sequencing was PBMCs. The receptor was derived from a woman between 40 and 55 years old in good health and CMV-seronegative. DNA of the CDR3: TGCGCCAGCAGCTTGGGAGGACAGGGACTCTACGAGCAGTACTTC. Translation: CASSLGGQGLYEQYF.